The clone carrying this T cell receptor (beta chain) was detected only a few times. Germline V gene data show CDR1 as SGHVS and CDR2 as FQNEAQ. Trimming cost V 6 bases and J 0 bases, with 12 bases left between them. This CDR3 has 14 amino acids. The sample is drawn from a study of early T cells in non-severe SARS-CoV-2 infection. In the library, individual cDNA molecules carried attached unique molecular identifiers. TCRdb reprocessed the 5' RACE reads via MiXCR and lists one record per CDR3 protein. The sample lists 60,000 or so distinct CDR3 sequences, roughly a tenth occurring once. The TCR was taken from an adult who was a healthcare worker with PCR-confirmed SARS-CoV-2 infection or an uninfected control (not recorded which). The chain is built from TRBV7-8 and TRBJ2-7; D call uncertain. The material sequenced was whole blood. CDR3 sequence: CASSRTYDSYEQYF. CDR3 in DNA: TGTGCCAGCAGTCGGACCTACGACTCCTACGAGCAGTACTTC. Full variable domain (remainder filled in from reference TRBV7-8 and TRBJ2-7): GAGVSQSPRYKVAKRGQDVALRCDPISGHVSLFWYQQALGQGPEFLTYFQNEAQLDKSGLPSDRFFAERPEGSVSTLKIQRTQQEDSAVYLCASSRTYDSYEQYFGPGTRLTVT.